A selection of T cell receptor beta chains follows, all from one sample in a study of patients and donors after allogeneic stem cell transplantation. One entry per CDR3 protein results from TCRdb running MiXCR on the RT-PCR reads. This sample yields some 960,000 distinct CDR3 sequences, of which under 20% are seen a single time; 6% belongs to the top ten. The sequencing input was blood, either unsorted or a sorted T cell fraction (not recorded which). Every receptor here comes from a human donor who was either an allogeneic HSCT recipient or a stem cell or donor lymphocyte infusion donor (not recorded which). It is not recorded whose cells these are; they may come from a transplant donor. CDR3s include the opening cysteine and the closing phenylalanine or tryptophan. Fields, in order: clone size, J gene, D gene, V gene, CDR3 length, CDR3 protein, CDR3 DNA. The D gene is left open where the match is weak. The listing skips clone size in some rows; elsewhere it reads once, few, many or a size class.

NA | TRBJ2-2 | NA | TRBV6-1 | 14 | CASREGANTGELFF | TGTGCCAGCAGAGAGGGGGCGAACACCGGGGAGCTGTTTTTT
NA | TRBJ1-4 | TRBD1 | TRBV7-9 | 14 | CASSQGQINEKLFF | TGTGCCAGCAGCCAGGGACAGATTAATGAAAAACTGTTTTTT
few | TRBJ2-1 | TRBD2 | TRBV10-3 | 14 | CAISGTSGTNEQFF | TGTGCCATCAGCGGGACTAGCGGGACCAATGAGCAGTTCTTC
once | TRBJ2-6 | TRBD2 | TRBV9 | 17 | CASSVVAGGPGANVLTF | TGTGCCAGCAGCGTAGTGGCGGGGGGGCCTGGGGCCAACGTCCTGACTTTC
NA | TRBJ2-3 | NA | TRBV7-6 | 14 | CASSPGLMTDTQYF | TGTGCCAGCAGCCCCGGACTGATGACAGATACGCAGTATTTT
NA | TRBJ1-2 | NA | TRBV12-5 | 16 | CASGLVLSNRTYGYTF | TGTGCTAGTGGTTTGGTACTCTCGAACAGAACCTATGGCTACACCTTC
NA | TRBJ1-1 | TRBD1 | TRBV11-3 | 13 | CASSLGSDRAAFF | TGTGCCAGCAGCTTAGGGTCGGACAGGGCGGCTTTCTTT
NA | TRBJ2-7 | NA | TRBV29-1 | 12 | CSGMTETYEQYF | TGCAGCGGTATGACAGAGACCTACGAGCAGTACTTC
few | TRBJ2-1 | NA | TRBV3-1 | 14 | CASSYGSNYNEQFF | TGTGCCAGCAGTTACGGGAGCAACTACAATGAGCAGTTCTTC
NA | TRBJ2-5 | NA | TRBV3-1 | 13 | CASSPEGRETQYF | TGTGCCAGCAGCCCGGAGGGGAGAGAGACCCAGTACTTC
NA | TRBJ2-7 | TRBD1 | TRBV11-1 | 15 | CASSGGTGTVYEQYF | TGTGCCAGCAGCGGTGGGACAGGGACCGTCTACGAGCAGTACTTC
few | TRBJ2-3 | NA | TRBV6-1 | 15 | CASFLRGPSTDTQYF | TGTGCCAGTTTCTTGCGGGGGCCGAGCACAGATACGCAGTATTTT
few | TRBJ2-1 | NA | TRBV29-1 | 15 | CSAASTRSSYNEQFF | TGCAGCGCAGCTTCTACTCGGAGCTCCTACAATGAGCAGTTCTTC
NA | TRBJ1-6 | TRBD1 | TRBV5-1 | 15 | CASSSTGQLNSPLHF | TGCGCCAGCAGCTCTACGGGACAGCTTAATTCACCCCTCCACTTT
NA | TRBJ2-1 | NA | TRBV7-2 | 17 | CASSLGRPGSSYNEQFF | TGTGCCAGCAGCTTAGGGAGGCCGGGGAGCTCCTACAATGAGCAGTTCTTC
few | TRBJ2-5 | NA | TRBV6-1 | 16 | CASSEFSTPAQETQYF | TGTGCCAGCAGTGAATTCTCTACTCCGGCCCAAGAGACCCAGTACTTC
NA | TRBJ2-5 | NA | TRBV6-1 | 15 | CASRRAGALQETQYF | TGTGCCAGCCGGAGGGCAGGCGCACTCCAAGAGACCCAGTACTTC
NA | TRBJ2-7 | NA | TRBV20-1 | 12 | CSATASSYEQYF | TGCAGTGCTACAGCGAGCTCCTACGAGCAGTACTTC
NA | TRBJ1-5 | NA | TRBV20-1 | 15 | CSARDPTRFNQPQHF | TGCAGTGCTAGAGATCCGACCAGGTTCAATCAGCCCCAGCATTTT
NA | TRBJ1-1 | NA | TRBV2 | 17 | CASSEDYTGSTQAEAFF | TGTGCCAGCAGTGAAGATTATACAGGGAGTACTCAGGCTGAAGCTTTCTTT
few | TRBJ2-5 | TRBD1 | TRBV5-1 | 15 | CASSYPRTGVETQYF | TGCGCCAGCAGCTACCCCCGGACAGGGGTTGAGACCCAGTACTTC
NA | TRBJ2-2 | NA | TRBV11-2 | 16 | CASSHRLGQSTGELFF | TGTGCCAGCAGTCATCGACTAGGACAGAGCACCGGGGAGCTGTTTTTT
few | TRBJ2-7 | NA | TRBV12-1 | 14 | CASCPKSRSGEQYF | TGTGCCAGCTGCCCGAAAAGCCGTTCTGGGGAGCAGTACTTC
few | TRBJ2-7 | NA | TRBV11-2 | 17 | CASSSRPTGRSSYEQYF | TGTGCCAGCAGCTCCCGACCGACAGGCCGAAGCTCCTACGAGCAGTACTTC
few | TRBJ2-7 | TRBD2 | TRBV12-3/TRBV12-4 | 15 | CASSPLAGGFHEQYF | TGTGCCAGCAGTCCGCTAGCGGGAGGTTTCCACGAGCAGTACTTC
few | TRBJ1-4 | NA | TRBV28 | 16 | CASNARTGRRNEKLFF | TGTGCCAGCAATGCACGGACGGGACGGAGAAATGAAAAACTGTTTTTT
once | TRBJ1-1 | NA | TRBV12-3/TRBV12-4 | 13 | CASSKSADREAYF | TGTGCCAGCAGTAAGAGCGCGGATCGGGAAGCTTACTTT